The 2 T cell receptor beta chains below all came from one sample that was sequenced in a study of cytomegalovirus exposure and HLA in healthy donors. The PCR employed 60 Vbeta primers together with 13 Jbeta primers. The assay was immunoSEQ multiplex PCR, and TCRdb's table has in-frame clones only and misses some. The table records some 130,000 clones, roughly 82% of them present only once. Sequences were obtained from PBMCs. The receptors come from a male donor in good health and CMV-seropositive.

The chain recombines TRBV10-3 with TRBJ1-1, with D possibly being TRBD1 (6 bases). From germline, CDR1 is ENHRY and CDR2 SYGVKD. The CDR3 contains 13 residues. V was cut by 6 bases and J by 5 bases, with 13 bases left in between. The CDR3 nucleotides are TGTGCCATCAGGCGGACAGAGGGGACTGAAGCTTTCTTT. Residues: CAIRRTEGTEAFF.

J is TRBJ2-7 and V is TRBV4-2, with 11 bases aligning to TRBD2. The V gene end was trimmed by 1 base and the J gene end by 3 bases; junction bases not matched to a gene: 14. This CDR3 has 19 residues. Germline lookup yields CDR1 LGHNA and CDR2 YNFKEQ. CDR3 protein: CASSQGRGGTSGFNYEQYF. The CDR3 DNA reads as TGTGCCAGCAGCCAAGGACGAGGGGGGACTAGCGGCTTTAACTACGAGCAGTACTTC.